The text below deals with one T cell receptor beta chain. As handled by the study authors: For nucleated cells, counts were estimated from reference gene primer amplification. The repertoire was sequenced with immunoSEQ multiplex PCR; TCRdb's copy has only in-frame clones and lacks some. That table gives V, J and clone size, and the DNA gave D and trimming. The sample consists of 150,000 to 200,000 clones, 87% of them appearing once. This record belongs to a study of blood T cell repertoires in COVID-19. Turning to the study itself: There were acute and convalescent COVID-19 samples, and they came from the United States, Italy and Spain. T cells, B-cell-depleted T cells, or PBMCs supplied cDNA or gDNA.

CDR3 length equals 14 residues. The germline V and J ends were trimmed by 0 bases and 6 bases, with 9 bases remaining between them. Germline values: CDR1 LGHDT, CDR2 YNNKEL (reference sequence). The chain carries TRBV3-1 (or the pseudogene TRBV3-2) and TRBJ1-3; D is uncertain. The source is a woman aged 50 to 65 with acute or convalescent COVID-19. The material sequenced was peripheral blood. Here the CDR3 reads CASSQDWAPNTIYF. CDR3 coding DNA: TGTGCCAGCAGCCAAGATTGGGCACCAAACACCATATATTTT.